The subject of this entry is one T cell receptor beta chain. TCRdb's table, derived via immunoSEQ multiplex PCR, lists solely in-frame clones and lacks some. The table includes 100,000 to 150,000 clones, 85% to 90% detected once. This entry is derived from a study of T cell responses to AZD1222 COVID-19 vaccine. Germline loops: CDR1 SGHAT, CDR2 FQNNGV. Trimming stripped 0 bases from V and 7 bases from J, with 9 bases between. This CDR3 has 13 amino acids. Sequencing used peripheral blood, obtained on day 0 of MenACWY control vaccination. The V call is TRBV11-2, the J call TRBJ2-5; D is uncertain. The receptor comes from an adult in good health. The CDR3 is CASSLEAAGTQYF. In DNA, the CDR3 is TGTGCCAGCAGCTTAGAAGCAGCAGGGACCCAGTACTTC.